This is a list of T cell receptor beta chains from one sample in a study of T-cell reconstitution after alpha-beta-depleted transplantation in children. TCRdb passed the PCR reads through MiXCR, listing each CDR3 protein once. Altogether approximately 270,000 distinct CDR3 sequences are present, 20% to 30% being singletons, with the ten largest covering more than 4.5%. This material consisted of PBMCs, mostly from graft donor cells, taken 360 days after TCRalphabeta/CD19-depleted stem cell transplant. All receptors come from a female patient between 2 and 15 years old who had a stem cell transplant for congenital amegakaryocytic thrombocytopenia, so the T cells may come from the graft donor. Each CDR3 is given with its conserved first and last residue. The order of the fields is V gene, clone size, J gene, D gene, CDR3 protein, CDR3 DNA. The D gene is left open where the match is weak. The listing skips clone size in some rows; elsewhere it reads once, few, many or a size class.

>TRBV10-3|many|TRBJ2-1|NA
CAISEEIWDEQFF
TGTGCCATCAGTGAGGAAATATGGGATGAGCAGTTCTTC
>TRBV12-3/TRBV12-4|NA|TRBJ2-1|NA
CASSLGVRSYNEQFF
TGTGCCAGCAGTTTAGGGGTCCGCTCCTACAATGAGCAGTTCTTC
>TRBV30|NA|TRBJ2-1|NA
CATRSPRETYNEQFF
TGTGCCACCCGCTCCCCCAGGGAGACTTACAATGAGCAGTTCTTC
>TRBV20-1|many|TRBJ2-1|NA
CSASEVNEQFF
TGCAGTGCTAGTGAGGTCAATGAGCAGTTCTTC
>TRBV7-9|NA|TRBJ1-1|TRBD1
CASSPRATGGEAFF
TGTGCCAGCAGCCCAAGGGCCACAGGGGGTGAAGCTTTCTTT
>TRBV7-2|NA|TRBJ2-3|NA
CASSLARGGTPSTDTQYF
TGTGCCAGCAGCTTAGCGAGAGGGGGGACACCTAGCACAGATACGCAGTATTTT
>TRBV13|NA|TRBJ2-5|NA
CASSAGGQETQYF
TGTGCCAGCAGCGCCGGGGGCCAAGAGACCCAGTACTTC
>TRBV5-1|NA|TRBJ2-3|NA
CASSRFVQKLDTQYF
TGCGCCAGCAGCCGATTCGTGCAAAAGCTCGATACGCAGTATTTT
>TRBV4-1|NA|TRBJ1-3|NA
CASSQAPRGAVGNTIYF
TGCGCCAGCAGCCAAGCACCTCGCGGGGCGGTGGGAAACACCATATATTTT
>TRBV6-5|NA|TRBJ1-1|NA
CASSHLQGLTNTEAFF
TGTGCCAGCAGTCACCTTCAGGGTTTAACGAACACTGAAGCTTTCTTT
>TRBV20-1|many|TRBJ2-2|NA
CSARAQDGENTGELFF
TGCAGTGCTAGAGCCCAGGACGGCGAGAACACCGGGGAGCTGTTTTTT
>TRBV6-4|NA|TRBJ2-3|NA
CASSDSGYGGSGDTQYF
TGTGCCAGCAGTGACTCGGGTTATGGTGGTTCGGGGGATACGCAGTATTTT
>TRBV2|NA|TRBJ2-3|NA
CASSERGVGTDTQYF
TGTGCCAGCAGTGAAAGGGGGGTGGGCACAGATACGCAGTATTTT
>TRBV7-2|NA|TRBJ2-7|NA
CASTLEGFAYEQYF
TGTGCCAGCACCCTGGAAGGGTTTGCCTACGAGCAGTACTTC
>TRBV10-3|NA|TRBJ2-7|NA
CAIKFQGHAYEQYF
TGTGCCATCAAATTTCAGGGTCACGCCTACGAGCAGTACTTC
>TRBV18|few|TRBJ2-1|TRBD2
CASSPAPLLAGGLYEQFF
TGTGCCAGCTCACCAGCCCCCCTACTAGCGGGGGGGCTCTATGAGCAGTTCTTC
>TRBV20-1|NA|TRBJ2-1|NA
CSAGFSFEQFF
TGCAGTGCTGGATTTAGCTTTGAGCAGTTCTTC
>TRBV5-1|NA|TRBJ2-7|NA
CASSLALSSLGSEQYF
TGCGCCAGCAGCTTGGCTTTAAGTAGTCTGGGGTCCGAGCAGTACTTC
>TRBV29-1|few|TRBJ2-1|TRBD1
CSVELRDRGLNEQFF
TGCAGCGTTGAGCTTCGGGACAGGGGGTTGAATGAGCAGTTCTTC
>TRBV5-6|few|TRBJ2-1|NA
CASSVAAHLFF
TGTGCCAGCAGCGTAGCGGCTCACCTGTTCTTC
>TRBV2|few|TRBJ2-7|NA
CASSDPWVLRGEQYF
TGTGCCAGCAGTGATCCCTGGGTTTTACGGGGCGAGCAGTACTTC
>TRBV9|few|TRBJ2-3|NA
CASSEKAWADTQYF
TGTGCCAGCAGCGAGAAGGCGTGGGCAGATACGCAGTATTTT
>TRBV7-8|NA|TRBJ1-2|NA
CASSRDSGYGYTF
TGTGCCAGCAGCCGAGACAGCGGCTATGGCTACACCTTC
>TRBV4-1|few|TRBJ1-4|NA
CASSQVFEYNEKLFF
TGCGCCAGCAGCCAAGTATTCGAATATAATGAAAAACTGTTTTTT
>TRBV20-1|NA|TRBJ2-7|NA
CSAKRTVPEEYF
TGCAGTGCTAAAAGGACAGTCCCCGAGGAGTACTTC
>TRBV7-2|NA|TRBJ2-3|TRBD2
CASSTRVAGTDTQYF
TGTGCCAGCAGCACCCGGGTAGCGGGAACAGATACGCAGTATTTT
>TRBV15|NA|TRBJ2-7|TRBD2
CATSSGLDSYEQYF
TGTGCCACCAGCTCCGGACTAGATTCCTACGAGCAGTACTTC
>TRBV12-3/TRBV12-4|NA|TRBJ1-4|NA
CASSLVFQTTNEKLFF
TGTGCCAGCAGTTTAGTATTCCAGACAACTAATGAAAAACTGTTTTTT
>TRBV20-1|few|TRBJ2-2|NA
CSASGGRGWAGELFF
TGCAGTGCTAGTGGGGGTCGTGGTTGGGCCGGGGAGCTGTTTTTT
>TRBV20-1|NA|TRBJ2-7|TRBD1
CSARSTRLRDRVHYEQYF
TGCAGTGCTAGGTCGACTCGACTCCGGGACAGGGTGCACTACGAGCAGTACTTC
>TRBV20-1|few|TRBJ2-7|NA
CSASVGGAYEQYF
TGCAGTGCTAGCGTGGGAGGCGCCTACGAGCAGTACTTC
>TRBV5-1|many|TRBJ1-2|TRBD1
CASSSYRGPTDGYTF
TGCGCCAGCAGCTCCTACAGGGGGCCTACGGATGGCTACACCTTC
>TRBV12-3/TRBV12-4|few|TRBJ2-5|NA
CASSFGDRRVGQETQYF
TGTGCCAGCAGTTTTGGTGACAGGCGGGTCGGGCAAGAGACCCAGTACTTC
>TRBV11-1|NA|TRBJ1-2|NA
CASSLVANYGYTF
TGTGCCAGCAGCTTAGTGGCTAACTATGGCTACACCTTC
>TRBV12-3/TRBV12-4|few|TRBJ1-5|NA
CASSLSIWQGRGQPQHF
TGTGCCAGCAGTTTAAGCATTTGGCAGGGAAGGGGTCAGCCCCAGCATTTT
>TRBV6-2/TRBV6-3|NA|TRBJ2-6|NA
CASGIIRGAPRAGANVLTF
TGTGCCAGCGGTATTATACGAGGGGCGCCGAGGGCTGGGGCCAACGTCCTGACTTTC
>TRBV6-6|NA|TRBJ1-1|NA
CAIQEGNTEAFF
TGTGCCATCCAAGAAGGGAACACTGAAGCTTTCTTT
>TRBV5-1|NA|TRBJ2-7|NA
CASSLGGTTYEQYF
TGCGCCAGCAGCTTGGGAGGAACCACCTACGAGCAGTACTTC
>TRBV30|NA|TRBJ2-2|NA
CAWEWGGSTGELFF
TGTGCCTGGGAATGGGGCGGAAGCACCGGGGAGCTGTTTTTT
>TRBV4-1|NA|TRBJ2-5|TRBD2
CASSPWTSGRMVQETQYF
TGCGCCAGCAGCCCTTGGACTAGCGGGAGGATGGTCCAAGAGACCCAGTACTTC
>TRBV29-1|few|TRBJ1-1|TRBD1
CSVGPRDRFSPTNTEAFF
TGCAGCGTTGGTCCCCGGGACAGGTTTTCTCCCACCAATACTGAAGCTTTCTTT
>TRBV29-1|NA|TRBJ2-2|NA
CSVSLGARAGELFF
TGCAGCGTTTCGCTGGGGGCGCGGGCCGGGGAGCTGTTTTTT
>TRBV15|few|TRBJ2-2|NA
CATSRDLRFSTGELFF
TGTGCCACCAGCAGAGATCTACGGTTTTCCACCGGGGAGCTGTTTTTT
>TRBV15|NA|TRBJ2-7|TRBD1
CATSRAGQGHYEQYF
TGTGCCACCAGCAGAGCAGGACAGGGGCACTACGAGCAGTACTTC
>TRBV24-1|few|TRBJ2-5|NA
CATSDLGKQETQYF
TGTGCCACCAGTGATTTGGGGAAACAAGAGACCCAGTACTTC
>TRBV27|NA|TRBJ2-5|NA
CASRRYSQETQYF
TGTGCCAGCCGGCGGTATTCCCAAGAGACCCAGTACTTC
>TRBV20-1|NA|TRBJ2-7|TRBD2
CSASSGRREQYF
TGCAGTGCTTCTAGCGGGAGGCGAGAGCAGTACTTC
>TRBV28|NA|TRBJ2-2|NA
CASSSPPTENTGELFF
TGTGCCAGCAGTTCCCCTCCTACGGAGAACACCGGGGAGCTGTTTTTT
>TRBV27|many|TRBJ2-7|NA
CASSLQGRDYEQYF
TGTGCCAGCAGTTTACAGGGACGAGATTACGAGCAGTACTTC
>TRBV10-3|few|TRBJ2-1|NA
CAISAPGYNEQFF
TGTGCCATCAGCGCCCCTGGGTACAATGAGCAGTTCTTC
>TRBV12-3/TRBV12-4|few|TRBJ2-5|TRBD2
CASSRDGLAGRETQYF
TGTGCCAGCAGCAGGGATGGACTAGCGGGGAGGGAGACCCAGTACTTC